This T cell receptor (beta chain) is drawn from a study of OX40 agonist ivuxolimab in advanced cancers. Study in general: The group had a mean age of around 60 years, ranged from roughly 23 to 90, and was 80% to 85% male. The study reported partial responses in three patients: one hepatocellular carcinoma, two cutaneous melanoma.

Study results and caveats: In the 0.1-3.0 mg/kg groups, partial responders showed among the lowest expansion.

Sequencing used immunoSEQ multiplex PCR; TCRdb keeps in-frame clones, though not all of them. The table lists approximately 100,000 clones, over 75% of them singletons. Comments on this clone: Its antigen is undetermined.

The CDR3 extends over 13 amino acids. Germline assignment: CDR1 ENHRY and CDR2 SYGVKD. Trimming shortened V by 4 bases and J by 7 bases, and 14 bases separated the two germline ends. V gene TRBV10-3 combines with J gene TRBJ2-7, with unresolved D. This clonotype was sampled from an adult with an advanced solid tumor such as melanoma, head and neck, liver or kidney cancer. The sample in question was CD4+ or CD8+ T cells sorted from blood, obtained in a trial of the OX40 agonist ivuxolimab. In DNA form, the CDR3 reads TGTGCCATCAGTGGTGCATCCAGAGGAGAGCAGTACTTC. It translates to CAISGASRGEQYF.